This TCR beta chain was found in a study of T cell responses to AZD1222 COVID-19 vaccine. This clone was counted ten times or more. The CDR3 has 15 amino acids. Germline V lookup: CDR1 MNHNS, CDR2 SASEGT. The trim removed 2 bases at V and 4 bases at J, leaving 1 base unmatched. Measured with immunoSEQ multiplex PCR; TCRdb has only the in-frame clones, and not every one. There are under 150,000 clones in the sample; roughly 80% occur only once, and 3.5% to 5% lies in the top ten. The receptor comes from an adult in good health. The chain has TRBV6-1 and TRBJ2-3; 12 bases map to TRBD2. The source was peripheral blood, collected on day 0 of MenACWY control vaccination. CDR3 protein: CASSELAGGPDTQYF. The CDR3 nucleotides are TGTGCCAGCAGTGAACTAGCGGGGGGGCCAGATACGCAGTATTTT.